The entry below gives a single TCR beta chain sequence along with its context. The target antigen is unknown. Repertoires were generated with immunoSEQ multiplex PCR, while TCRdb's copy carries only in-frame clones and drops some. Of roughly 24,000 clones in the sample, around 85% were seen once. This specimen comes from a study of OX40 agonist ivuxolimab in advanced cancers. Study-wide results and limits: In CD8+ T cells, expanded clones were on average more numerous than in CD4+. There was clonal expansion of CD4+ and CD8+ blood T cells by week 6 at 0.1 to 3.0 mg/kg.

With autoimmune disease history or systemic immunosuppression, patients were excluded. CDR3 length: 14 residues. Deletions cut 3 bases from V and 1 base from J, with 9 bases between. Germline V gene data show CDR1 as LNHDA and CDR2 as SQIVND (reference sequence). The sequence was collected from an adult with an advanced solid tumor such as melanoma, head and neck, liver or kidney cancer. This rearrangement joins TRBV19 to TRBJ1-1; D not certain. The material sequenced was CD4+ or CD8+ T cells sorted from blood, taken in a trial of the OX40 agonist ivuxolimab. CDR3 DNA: TGTGCCAGTAGTATTGGGCGGGGGAACACTGAAGCTTTCTTT. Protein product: CASSIGRGNTEAFF.